This record concerns one TCR beta chain sequence. The CDR3 is 16 residues long. The germline V and J ends were trimmed by 1 base and 0 bases, with 14 bases remaining between them. Germline V gene lookup returns CDR1 SGHDT and CDR2 YYEEEE. This sample was included in a study of cytomegalovirus exposure and HLA in healthy donors. Use of 60 Vbeta and 13 Jbeta primers characterized the PCR. Here immunoSEQ multiplex PCR was the method, and the copy in TCRdb shows in-frame clones only, minus some. The listing contains 220,000 or so clones. The receptor was isolated from a girl under 10 years old in good health and CMV-seropositive. The sequencing input was PBMCs. The gene calls are TRBV5-6 and TRBJ2-7; D is possibly TRBD2 (5 bases). CDR3: CASSLLTGETSYEQYF. The CDR3 nucleotides are TGTGCCAGCAGCTTGCTGACCGGGGAAACCTCCTACGAGCAGTACTTC.